Sequencing of this TCR beta chain was carried out in a study of T-cell memory formation after mild COVID-19. In the study overall: There were largely donor-specific TCR clusters.

The CDR3 covers 15 residues. Germline V gene sequence: CDR1 SGHTA, CDR2 FQGNSA. The V and J ends lost 1 base and 0 bases respectively, with 9 bases between them. TCRdb itself ran the 5' RACE reads through MiXCR, one entry per CDR3 protein. The repertoire includes just over 350,000 distinct CDR3 sequences, 13% to 15% of them detected once, and 20% to 25% sits in the top ten. This clonotype has a handful of counts. Its specificity is not known. General study results and limits: Pre-infection memory held some responding clones, suggesting pre-existing cross-reactive T cells responded. Second-wave clones that peaked on day 37 lacked confirmed SARS-CoV-2 specificity.

Sequencing used PBMCs or a T cell subset sorted from them (not recorded which). This sequence was found in a man aged 18-30 years who had mild COVID-19 (a few samples of this study predate the infection). Cell type and time point are not known. The chain recombines TRBV7-2 with TRBJ1-1, with unresolved D. The CDR3 sequence is CASSLGPSMNTEAFF. In nucleotides, the CDR3 is TGTGCCAGCAGCTTAGGTCCCTCCATGAACACTGAAGCTTTCTTT.